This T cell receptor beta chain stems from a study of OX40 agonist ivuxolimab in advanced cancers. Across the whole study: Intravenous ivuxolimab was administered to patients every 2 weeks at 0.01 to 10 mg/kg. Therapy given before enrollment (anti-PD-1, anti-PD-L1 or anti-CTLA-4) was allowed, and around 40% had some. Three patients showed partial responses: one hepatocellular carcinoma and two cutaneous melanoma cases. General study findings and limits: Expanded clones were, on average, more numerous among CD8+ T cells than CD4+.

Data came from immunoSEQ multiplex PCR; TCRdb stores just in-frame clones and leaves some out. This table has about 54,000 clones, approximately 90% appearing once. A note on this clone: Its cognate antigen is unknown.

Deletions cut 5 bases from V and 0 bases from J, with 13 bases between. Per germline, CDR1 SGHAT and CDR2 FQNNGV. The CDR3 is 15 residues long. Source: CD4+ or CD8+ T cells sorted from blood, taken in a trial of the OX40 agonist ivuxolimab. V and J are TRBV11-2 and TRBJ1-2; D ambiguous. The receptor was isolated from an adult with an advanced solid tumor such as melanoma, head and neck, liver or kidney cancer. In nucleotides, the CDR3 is TGTGCCAGCAGCCATTGGAAGTTAGCTAACTATGGCTACACCTTC. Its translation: CASSHWKLANYGYTF. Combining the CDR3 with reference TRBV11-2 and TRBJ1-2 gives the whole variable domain EAGVAQSPRYKIIEKRQSVAFWCNPISGHATLYWYQQILGQGPKLLIQFQNNGVVDDSQLPKDRFSAERLKGVDSTLKIQPAKLEDSAVYLCASSHWKLANYGYTFGSGTRLTVV.